This TCR beta chain was profiled in a study of blood T cell repertoires in COVID-19. About the study: Material from acute and convalescent COVID-19 was sourced from the United States, Italy and Spain. From T cells, B-cell-depleted T cells, or PBMCs came the material, which was cDNA or gDNA.

Authors' data handling: Reference gene primer amplification in the assay estimated nucleated cell counts. Clones were read by immunoSEQ multiplex PCR, and TCRdb kept only the in-frame ones, dropping some. The D gene and trimming were derived from the DNA, and the V and J assignments and clone size from that table. The table includes roughly 100,000 clones, approximately 80% detected once. The CDR3 spans 14 residues. V was pared by 4 bases and J by 4 bases, with 5 bases of the junction left unmatched. The V gene's germline CDR1 is MNHNY and CDR2 SVGAGI (reference sequence). The sample holds a few counts of this clone.

The chain employs TRBV6-6 and TRBJ1-2; TRBD1 matches 8 bases. The sequencing input was peripheral blood. This clonotype was sampled from a man in his sixties with acute or convalescent COVID-19. Here the CDR3 reads CASSSTDRVYGYTF. CDR3 DNA: TGTGCCAGCAGTTCCACGGACAGGGTCTATGGCTACACCTTC.